This entry is about one T cell receptor (beta chain). The target antigen is unknown. CD4+ T cells from unexposed donors were obtained before the COVID-19 pandemic (2011-2018). After around nine days of culture, CD4+ T cells were isolated. Profiled with immunoSEQ multiplex PCR; TCRdb holds only in-frame clones, not every one. The sample shows over 25,000 clones, over 60% of them seen only once. The entry originates in a study of CD4 T cells in relation to SARS-CoV-2 and coronaviruses. Germline CDR1 LGHDT, CDR2 YNNKEL (reference sequence). The CDR3 loop spans 15 amino acids. J was trimmed by 9 bases and V by 0 bases; bases with no gene match: 9.

The sample consisted of CD4+ T cells from PBMCs, cultured in vitro. The chain carries TRBV3-1 (or the pseudogene TRBV3-2) and TRBJ2-7; 9 nucleotides agree with TRBD2. This clonotype originated in a human donor in good health. CDR3 in amino acids: CASSQEPSGGSVQYF. CDR3 in DNA: TGTGCCAGCAGCCAAGAGCCCAGCGGGGGGTCAGTGCAGTACTTC.